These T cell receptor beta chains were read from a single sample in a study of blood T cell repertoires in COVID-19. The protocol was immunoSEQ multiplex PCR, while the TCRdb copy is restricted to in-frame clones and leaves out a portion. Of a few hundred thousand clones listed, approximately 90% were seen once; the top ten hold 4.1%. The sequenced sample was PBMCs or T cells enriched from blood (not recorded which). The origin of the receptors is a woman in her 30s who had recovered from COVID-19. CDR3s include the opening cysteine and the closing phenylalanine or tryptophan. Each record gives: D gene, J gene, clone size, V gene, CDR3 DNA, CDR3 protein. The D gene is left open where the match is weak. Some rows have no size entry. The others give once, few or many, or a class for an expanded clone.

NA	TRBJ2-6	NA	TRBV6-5	TGTGCCAGCAGTTGGCAGGTACAACCTGGGGCCAACGTCCTGACTTTC	CASSWQVQPGANVLTF
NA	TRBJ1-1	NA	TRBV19	TGTGCCAGTGCCGCGGTTCTGAACACTGAAGCTTTCTTT	CASAAVLNTEAFF
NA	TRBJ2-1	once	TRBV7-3	TGTGCCAGCAGCTTTGGGGGACTTAGGGAGCAGTTCTTC	CASSFGGLREQFF
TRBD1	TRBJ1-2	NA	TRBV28	TGTGCCAGCAGATCACAGGGGGCGCGAGGCTACACCTTC	CASRSQGARGYTF
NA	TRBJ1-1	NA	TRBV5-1	TGCGCCAGCAGCTTGGCTCCGGGGAACACTGAAGCTTTCTTT	CASSLAPGNTEAFF
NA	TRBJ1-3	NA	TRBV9	TGTGCCAGCAGCCCCAGACTCTCCCGCGGCCCTGGAAACACCATATATTTT	CASSPRLSRGPGNTIYF
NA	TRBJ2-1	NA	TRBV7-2	TGTGCCAGCAGCTTACAGGTATACAATGAGCAGTTCTTC	CASSLQVYNEQFF
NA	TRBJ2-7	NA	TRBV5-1	TGCGCCAGCACCCCTCAGGATGCCTTCGAGCAGTACTTC	CASTPQDAFEQYF
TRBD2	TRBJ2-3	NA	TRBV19	TGTGCCAGTAGCCCTGGACTAGTGATCACAGATACGCAGTATTTT	CASSPGLVITDTQYF
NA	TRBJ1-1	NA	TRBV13	TGTGCCAGCACCACAGGGTCCCGCCGTGGGGCTGAAGCTTTCTTT	CASTTGSRRGAEAFF
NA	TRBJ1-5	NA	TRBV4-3	TGCGCCAGCAGCCAAGGCGGGAATAGCAATCAGCCCCAGCATTTT	CASSQGGNSNQPQHF
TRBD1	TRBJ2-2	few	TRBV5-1	TGCGCCAGCAGCTTGTCCCGCCCGACAGGGCCTGGGACCGGGGAGCTGTTTTTT	CASSLSRPTGPGTGELFF
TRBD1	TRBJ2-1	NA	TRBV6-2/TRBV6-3	TGTGCCAGCAGTAGAAGGGACAGTTCATTCTCCTACAATGAGCAGTTCTTC	CASSRRDSSFSYNEQFF
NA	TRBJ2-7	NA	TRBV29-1	TGCAGCGTGTTGGGGGCCGACACCCGTCCCTACGAGCAGTACTTC	CSVLGADTRPYEQYF
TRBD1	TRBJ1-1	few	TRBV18	TGTGCCAGCTCCCTCGGCAGGGGGTCTACTGAAGCTTTCTTT	CASSLGRGSTEAFF
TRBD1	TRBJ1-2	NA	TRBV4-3	TGCGCCAGCAGCCAAACAGGGGGCGACTCCTATGGCTACACCTTC	CASSQTGGDSYGYTF
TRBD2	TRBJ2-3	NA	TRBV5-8	TGTGCCAGCAGACACCCGGGAGGGCCAGCAGATACGCAGTATTTT	CASRHPGGPADTQYF
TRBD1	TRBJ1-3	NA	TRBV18	TGTGCCAGCTCACCAGGGACAGGGGGAAACACCATATATTTT	CASSPGTGGNTIYF
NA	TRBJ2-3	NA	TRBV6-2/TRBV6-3	TGTGCCAGCAGTTATTTGGGCTTGGATAACACAGATACGCAGTATTTT	CASSYLGLDNTDTQYF
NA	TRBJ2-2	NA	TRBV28	TGTGCCAGCAGTTTGCCCCTCGAGGCCGGGGAGCTGTTTTTT	CASSLPLEAGELFF
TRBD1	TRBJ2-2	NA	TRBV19	TGTGCCAGTAGTTTGGACAGGGTAGGATCCGGGGAGCTGTTTTTT	CASSLDRVGSGELFF